This TCR beta chain stems from a study of cytomegalovirus exposure and HLA in healthy donors. Study as a whole: In an earlier analysis, 95 million to 140 million unique TCR beta sequences were found from approximately 170 million T cells. Study findings and constraints: Later on, an analysis tied under 20,000 TCR beta sequences to HLA alleles at 0.05 false discovery rate.

The V end was cut by 2 bases, the J end by 5 bases, with 10 bases between. CDR3 length: 13 residues. The germline V gene has CDR1 MNHEY and CDR2 SVGAGI. Regarding donors, all were healthy bone marrow donors. Donors were nominally healthy when sampled, though unrecorded immune exposures were likely. As regards this clone: What it binds is unknown.

A multiplex PCR was run with 60 Vbeta primers and 13 Jbeta primers. TCRdb keeps only in-frame clones here, not all; method: immunoSEQ multiplex PCR. The sample comprises 60,000 to 90,000 clones, roughly two thirds of which are singletons, and approximately 7.6% rests with the top ten. The TCR was taken from a middle-aged man in good health and CMV-seropositive. The chain links TRBV6-5 to TRBJ2-7; D is perhaps TRBD1 (5 bases). The source material was PBMCs. In DNA, the CDR3 is TGTGCCAGCAGTTACCCAGGGTGGCACGAGCAGTACTTC. It translates to CASSYPGWHEQYF.